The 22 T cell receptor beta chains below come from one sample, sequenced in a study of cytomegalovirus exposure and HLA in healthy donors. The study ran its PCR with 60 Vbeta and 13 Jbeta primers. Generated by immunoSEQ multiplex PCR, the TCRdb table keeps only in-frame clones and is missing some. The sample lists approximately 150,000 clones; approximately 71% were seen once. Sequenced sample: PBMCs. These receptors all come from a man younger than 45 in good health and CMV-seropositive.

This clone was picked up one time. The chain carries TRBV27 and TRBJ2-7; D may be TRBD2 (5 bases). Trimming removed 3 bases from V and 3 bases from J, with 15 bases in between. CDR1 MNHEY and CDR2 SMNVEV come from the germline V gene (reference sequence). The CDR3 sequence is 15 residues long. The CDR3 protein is CASSFVFGEYYEQYF. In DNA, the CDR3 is TGTGCCAGCAGTTTTGTCTTCGGGGAATACTACGAGCAGTACTTC.

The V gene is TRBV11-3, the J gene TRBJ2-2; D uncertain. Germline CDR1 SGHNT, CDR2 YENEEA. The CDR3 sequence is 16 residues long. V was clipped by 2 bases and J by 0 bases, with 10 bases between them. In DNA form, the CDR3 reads TGTGCCAGCAGCTTATCAGGATTAGCGAACACCGGGGAGCTGTTTTTT. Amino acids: CASSLSGLANTGELFF.

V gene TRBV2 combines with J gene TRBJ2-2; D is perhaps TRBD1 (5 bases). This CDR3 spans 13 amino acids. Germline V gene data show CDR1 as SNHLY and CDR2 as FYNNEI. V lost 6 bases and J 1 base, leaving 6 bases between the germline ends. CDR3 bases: TGTGCCAGCAGCGGACAGAACACCGGGGAGCTGTTTTTT. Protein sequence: CASSGQNTGELFF.

The CDR3 protein is CASSEDRVNSPLHF. CDR3 DNA sequence: TGTGCCAGCAGTGAGGACAGGGTCAATTCACCCCTCCACTTT. The V call is TRBV25-1, the J call TRBJ1-6; 8 bases map to TRBD1. CDR1 and CDR2 (germline): MGHDK, SYGVNS. With V trimmed by 3 bases and J by 7 bases, 2 bases remained unmatched. This CDR3 has 14 amino acids. Combining the CDR3 with reference TRBV25-1 and TRBJ1-6 gives the whole variable domain EADIYQTPRYLVIGTGKKITLECSQTMGHDKMYWYQQDPGMELHLIHYSYGVNSTEKGDLSSESTVSRIRTEHFPLTLESARPSHTSQYLCASSEDRVNSPLHFGNGTRLTVT.

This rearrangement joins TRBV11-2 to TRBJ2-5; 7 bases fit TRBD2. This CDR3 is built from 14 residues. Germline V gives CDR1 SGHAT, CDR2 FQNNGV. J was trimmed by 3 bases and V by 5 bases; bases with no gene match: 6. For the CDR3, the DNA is TGTGCCAGCAGCCGCGCGGGGGTTAAAGAGACCCAGTACTTC. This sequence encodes CASSRAGVKETQYF.

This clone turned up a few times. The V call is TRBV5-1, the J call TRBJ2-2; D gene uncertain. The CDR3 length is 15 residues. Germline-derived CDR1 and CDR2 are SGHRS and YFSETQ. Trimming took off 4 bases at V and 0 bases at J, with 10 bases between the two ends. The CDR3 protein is CASSLSEPNTGELFF. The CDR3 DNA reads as TGCGCCAGCAGCCTATCCGAGCCGAACACCGGGGAGCTGTTTTTT.

CDR3 region: CASSKVDRDSQETQYF. The CDR3 coding sequence is TGTGCCAGCAGCAAAGTGGACCGGGACAGTCAAGAGACCCAGTACTTC. The chain recombines TRBV21-1 with TRBJ2-5; TRBD1 is the table's D call, not checked against the DNA. TRBV21-1 is termed a pseudogene. The CDR3 runs to 16 residues.

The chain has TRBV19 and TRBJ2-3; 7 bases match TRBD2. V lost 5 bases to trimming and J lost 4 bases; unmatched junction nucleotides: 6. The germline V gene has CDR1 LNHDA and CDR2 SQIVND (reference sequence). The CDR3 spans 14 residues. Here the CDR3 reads CASSGLAEADTQYF. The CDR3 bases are TGTGCCAGTAGTGGCCTAGCGGAGGCAGATACGCAGTATTTT.

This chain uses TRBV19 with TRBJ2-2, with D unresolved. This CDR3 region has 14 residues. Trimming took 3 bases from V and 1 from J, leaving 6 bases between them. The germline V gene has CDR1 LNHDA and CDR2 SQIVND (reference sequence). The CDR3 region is CASSISRNTGELFF. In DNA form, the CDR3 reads TGTGCCAGTAGTATTTCTAGGAACACCGGGGAGCTGTTTTTT.

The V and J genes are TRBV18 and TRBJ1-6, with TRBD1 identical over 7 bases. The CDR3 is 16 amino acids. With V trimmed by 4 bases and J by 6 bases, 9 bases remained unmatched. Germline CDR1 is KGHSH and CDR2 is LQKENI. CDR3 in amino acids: CASSQTPGQSNSPLHF. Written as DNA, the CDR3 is TGTGCCAGCTCACAAACACCGGGACAGAGTAATTCACCCCTCCACTTT.

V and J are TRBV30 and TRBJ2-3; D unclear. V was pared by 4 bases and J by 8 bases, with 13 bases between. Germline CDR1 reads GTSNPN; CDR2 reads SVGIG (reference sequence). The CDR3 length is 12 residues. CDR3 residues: CAWNEALGTQYF. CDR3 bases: TGTGCCTGGAACGAAGCCCTCGGTACGCAGTATTTT.

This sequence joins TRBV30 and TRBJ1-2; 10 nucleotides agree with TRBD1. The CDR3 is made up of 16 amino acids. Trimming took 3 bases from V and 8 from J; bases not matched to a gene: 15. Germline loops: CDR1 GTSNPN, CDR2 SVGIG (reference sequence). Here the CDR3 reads CAWRKAGTGDSGGYTF. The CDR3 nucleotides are TGTGCCTGGAGGAAGGCCGGGACAGGGGATTCCGGGGGCTACACCTTC.

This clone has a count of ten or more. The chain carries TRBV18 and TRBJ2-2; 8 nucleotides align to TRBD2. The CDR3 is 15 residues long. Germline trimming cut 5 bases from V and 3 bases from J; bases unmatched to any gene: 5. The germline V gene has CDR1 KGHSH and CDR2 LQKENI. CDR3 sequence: CASSFGSGDTGELFF. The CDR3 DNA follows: TGTGCCAGCTCATTCGGTAGCGGGGACACCGGGGAGCTGTTTTTT.

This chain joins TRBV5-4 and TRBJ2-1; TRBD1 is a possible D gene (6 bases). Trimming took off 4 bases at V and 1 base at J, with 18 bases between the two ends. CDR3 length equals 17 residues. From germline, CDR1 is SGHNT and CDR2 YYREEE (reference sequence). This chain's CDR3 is CASSASLQGRSYNEQFF. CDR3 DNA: TGTGCCAGCAGCGCAAGCTTACAGGGCCGATCCTACAATGAGCAGTTCTTC. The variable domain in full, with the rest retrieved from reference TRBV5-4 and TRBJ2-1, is ETGVTQSPTHLIKTRGQQVTLRCSSQSGHNTVSWYQQALGQGPQFIFQYYREEENGRGNFPPRFSGLQFPNYSSELNVNALELDDSALYLCASSASLQGRSYNEQFFGPGTRLTVL.

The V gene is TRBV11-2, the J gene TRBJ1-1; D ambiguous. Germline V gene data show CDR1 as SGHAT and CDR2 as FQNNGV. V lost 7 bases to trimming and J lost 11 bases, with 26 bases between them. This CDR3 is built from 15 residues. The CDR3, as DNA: TGTGCCAGCACCAAAACCCGGGATGCGGATAGGTGGGCTTTCTTT. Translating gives CASTKTRDADRWAFF. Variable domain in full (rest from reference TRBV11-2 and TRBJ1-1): EAGVAQSPRYKIIEKRQSVAFWCNPISGHATLYWYQQILGQGPKLLIQFQNNGVVDDSQLPKDRFSAERLKGVDSTLKIQPAKLEDSAVYLCASTKTRDADRWAFFGQGTRLTVV.

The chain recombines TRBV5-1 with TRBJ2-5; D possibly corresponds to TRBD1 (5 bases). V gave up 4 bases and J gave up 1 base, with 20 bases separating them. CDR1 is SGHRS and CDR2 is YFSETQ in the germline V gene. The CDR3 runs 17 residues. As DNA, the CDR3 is TGCGCCAGCAGCCTGGAGAGATCAGGGTCCCCCCAAGAGACCCAGTACTTC. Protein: CASSLERSGSPQETQYF.

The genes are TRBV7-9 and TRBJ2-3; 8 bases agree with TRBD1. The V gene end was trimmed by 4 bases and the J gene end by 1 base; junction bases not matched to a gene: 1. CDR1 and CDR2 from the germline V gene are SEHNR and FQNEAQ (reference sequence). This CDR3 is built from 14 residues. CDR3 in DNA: TGTGCCAGCAGCTCGGACAGGGGCACAGATACGCAGTATTTT. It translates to CASSSDRGTDTQYF.

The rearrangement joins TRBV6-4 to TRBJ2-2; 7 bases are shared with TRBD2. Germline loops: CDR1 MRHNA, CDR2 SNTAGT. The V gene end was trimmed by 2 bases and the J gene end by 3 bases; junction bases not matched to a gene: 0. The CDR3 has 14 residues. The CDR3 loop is CASSDGRDTGELFF. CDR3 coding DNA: TGTGCCAGCAGTGACGGGAGGGACACCGGGGAGCTGTTTTTT.

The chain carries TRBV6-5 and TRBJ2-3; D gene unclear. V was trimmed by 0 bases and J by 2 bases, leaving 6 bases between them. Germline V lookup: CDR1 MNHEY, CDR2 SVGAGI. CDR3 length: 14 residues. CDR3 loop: CASSYSRHTDTQYF. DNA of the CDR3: TGTGCCAGCAGTTACTCGAGGCACACAGATACGCAGTATTTT.

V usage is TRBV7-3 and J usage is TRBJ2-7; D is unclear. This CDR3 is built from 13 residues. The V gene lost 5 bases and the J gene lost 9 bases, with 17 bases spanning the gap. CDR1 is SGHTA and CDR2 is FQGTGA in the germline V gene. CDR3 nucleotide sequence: TGTGCCAGCAGCCCCACCCCCGGAGCCGGGCAGTACTTC. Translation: CASSPTPGAGQYF.

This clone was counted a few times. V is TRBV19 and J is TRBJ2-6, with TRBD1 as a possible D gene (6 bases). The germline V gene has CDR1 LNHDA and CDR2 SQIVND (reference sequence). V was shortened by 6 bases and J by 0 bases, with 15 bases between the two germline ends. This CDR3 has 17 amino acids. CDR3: CASSDSQGNSGANVLTF. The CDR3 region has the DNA TGTGCCAGTAGCGACTCACAGGGTAACTCTGGGGCCAACGTCCTGACTTTC.

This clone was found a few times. The CDR3 DNA reads TGTGCTACCCAAAGGGGGGGGGCCAACGTCCTGACTTTC. Translation: CATQRGGANVLTF. The rearrangement joins TRBV2 to TRBJ2-6; a possible D gene is TRBD1 (6 bases). The germline V gene encodes CDR1 SNHLY and CDR2 FYNNEI. The CDR3 spans 13 residues.